Listed below are T cell receptor beta chains from one sample, sequenced in a study of OX40 agonist ivuxolimab in advanced cancers. Assay: immunoSEQ multiplex PCR; the TCRdb copy retains only in-frame clones and omits some. This table holds approximately 90,000 clones, roughly nine tenths found once. The sample here was CD4+ or CD8+ T cells sorted from blood, taken in a trial of the OX40 agonist ivuxolimab. All receptors come from an adult with an advanced solid tumor such as melanoma, head and neck, liver or kidney cancer. The CDR3 runs from the conserved cysteine through the conserved F or W. The D gene is left open where the match is weak. Clone sizes are given selectively: once, few, many, or a class where the clone is expanded.

>15|TRBV7-2|TRBJ2-1|.|.
CASSARDLSYNEQFF
TGTGCCAGCAGCGCCCGGGACCTCTCCTACAATGAGCAGTTCTTC
>14|TRBV4-3|TRBJ2-3|.|.
CASSQVRYTDTQYF
TGCGCCAGCAGCCAAGTACGGTACACAGATACGCAGTATTTT
>15|TRBV28|TRBJ2-7|.|.
CASSLSGDMGFEQYF
TGTGCCAGCAGTTTATCTGGGGATATGGGTTTCGAGCAGTACTTC
>16|TRBV21-1|TRBJ1-5|.|.
CASMETGTAFKQPQHF
TGTGCCAGCATGGAGACAGGTACAGCTTTTAAACAGCCCCAGCATTTT
>14|TRBV7-2|TRBJ2-7|.|TRBD2
CASSWTSGGYEQYF
TGTGCCAGCAGTTGGACTAGCGGGGGCTACGAGCAGTACTTC
>12|TRBV19|TRBJ1-1|.|.
CASSLYDTEAFF
TGTGCCAGTAGTCTCTATGACACTGAAGCTTTCTTT
>14|TRBV2|TRBJ1-2|.|TRBD1
CARRRDSNSYGYTF
TGTGCCCGCCGGAGGGACAGTAACTCCTATGGCTACACCTTC
>14|TRBV13|TRBJ2-3|.|.
CASSLDHSTDTQYF
TGTGCCAGCAGCCTGGACCATAGCACAGATACGCAGTATTTT
>15|TRBV5-1|TRBJ2-7|.|.
CASSLAARIDYEQYF
TGCGCCAGCAGCTTGGCCGCCAGGATTGATTACGAGCAGTACTTC
>17|TRBV5-4|TRBJ2-5|.|TRBD2
CASSLGGSGRGQETQYF
TGTGCCAGCAGCTTGGGCGGAAGCGGGAGGGGCCAAGAGACCCAGTACTTC
>14|TRBV6-4|TRBJ2-1|.|.
CASSDSGLYNEQFF
TGTGCCAGCAGTGACTCGGGCCTCTACAATGAGCAGTTCTTC
>14|TRBV30|TRBJ2-2|.|.
CAWSQEVATGELFF
TGTGCCTGGAGTCAAGAGGTTGCCACCGGGGAGCTGTTTTTT
>13|TRBV5-1|TRBJ2-7|.|.
CASSLEQTYEQYF
TGCGCCAGCAGCTTGGAACAGACCTACGAGCAGTACTTC
>14|TRBV5-4|TRBJ2-7|.|TRBD1
CASSLSGTGREQYF
TGTGCCAGCAGCTTGAGCGGGACAGGGAGGGAGCAGTACTTC
>12|TRBV27|TRBJ1-2|.|TRBD1
CASTDRVGGYTF
TGTGCCAGTACGGACAGGGTGGGTGGCTACACCTTC
>15|TRBV12-5|TRBJ1-5|.|.
CASGLVSRTGGPQHF
TGTGCTAGTGGTTTGGTTTCAAGGACCGGCGGGCCCCAGCATTTT
>14|TRBV5-1|TRBJ2-2|.|.
CASSPGQLTGELFF
TGCGCCAGCAGCCCGGGACAACTCACCGGGGAGCTGTTTTTT
>15|TRBV28|TRBJ1-4|.|TRBD1
CASSAGQVPNEKLFF
TGTGCCAGCAGTGCAGGACAGGTACCTAATGAAAAACTGTTTTTT
>16|TRBV19|TRBJ2-2|.|TRBD1
CASSTPGQGVVGELFF
TGTGCCAGTAGTACCCCGGGACAGGGGGTAGTCGGGGAGCTGTTTTTT
>15|TRBV2|TRBJ2-7|.|.
CASSEAAHQGYEQYF
TGTGCCAGCAGTGAAGCCGCACATCAGGGTTACGAGCAGTACTTC
>18|TRBV11-3|TRBJ2-2|.|.
CASSLEAQGAGDTGELFF
TGTGCCAGCAGCTTAGAAGCCCAAGGGGCTGGGGACACCGGGGAGCTGTTTTTT
>16|TRBV5-6|TRBJ1-5|.|TRBD1
CASSTRTGLAIPPQHF
TGTGCCAGCAGCACGAGGACAGGGCTTGCGATTCCGCCCCAGCATTTT
>12|TRBV28|TRBJ1-3|.|.
CATGQSGNTIYF
TGTGCCACCGGACAGTCTGGAAACACCATATATTTT
>16|TRBV2|TRBJ2-6|.|.
CASNSRLFSGANVLTF
TGTGCCAGCAACTCCCGTTTGTTCTCTGGGGCCAACGTCCTGACTTTC
>15|TRBV18|TRBJ1-1|.|TRBD1
CASSRLGQRDTEAFF
TGTGCCAGCTCACGACTGGGACAGAGGGACACTGAAGCTTTCTTT
>14|TRBV19|TRBJ1-1|.|.
CASSWSAINTEAFF
TGTGCCAGTAGTTGGTCAGCTATAAACACTGAAGCTTTCTTT
>14|TRBV30|TRBJ1-3|.|.
CAWSVGRTGNTIYF
TGTGCCTGGAGTGTAGGGCGGACTGGAAACACCATATATTTT
>16|TRBV5-6|TRBJ2-5|.|.
CASSLGTLTYQETQYF
TGTGCCAGCAGCTTGGGCACACTTACGTACCAAGAGACCCAGTACTTC
>16|TRBV7-2|TRBJ2-7|.|.
CASSLDTGGDSYEQYF
TGTGCCAGCAGCTTAGATACGGGTGGGGACTCCTACGAGCAGTACTTC
>12|TRBV27|TRBJ1-5|few|.
CASSLLGQPQHF
TGTGCCAGCAGTTTATTGGGTCAGCCCCAGCATTTT
>13|TRBV9|TRBJ2-5|.|.
CASSVDLSGTQYF
TGTGCCAGCAGCGTAGATTTATCGGGGACCCAGTACTTC
>14|TRBV6-1|TRBJ2-1|.|TRBD2
CASHVAGLYNEQFF
TGTGCCAGCCACGTAGCGGGGCTCTACAATGAGCAGTTCTTC
>15|TRBV2|TRBJ1-4|.|TRBD1
CASSGLTGANEKLFF
TGTGCCAGCAGTGGACTCACAGGGGCTAATGAAAAACTGTTTTTT
>15|TRBV29-1|TRBJ2-1|.|TRBD1
CSVSSGTGAYNEQFF
TGCAGCGTGTCCTCCGGGACAGGGGCCTACAATGAGCAGTTCTTC
>13|TRBV10-3|TRBJ1-1|once|.
CAIRGVGGTEAFF
TGTGCCATCAGGGGGGTCGGGGGCACTGAAGCTTTCTTT
>16|TRBV5-4|TRBJ2-7|.|TRBD2
CASSSPVTSGSYEQYF
TGTGCCAGCAGCTCGCCTGTGACTAGCGGGAGTTACGAGCAGTACTTC
>15|TRBV5-1|TRBJ2-7|.|TRBD2
CASSAFTSGGNEQYF
TGCGCCAGCAGCGCATTTACTAGCGGGGGAAACGAGCAGTACTTC